This T cell receptor (beta chain) was retrieved from a study of T cells in Graves' hyperthyroidism and ophthalmopathy. Study-wide findings and caveats: The model's output predicted ophthalmopathy at a median of about 5.9 months prior to onset.

Hyperthyroidism of Graves' type that showed no ophthalmopathy progression within 18 months was stable. Those with hyperthyroidism were 18 to 65 years old, newly diagnosed, and ill for under 2 months. Amplification of TCR beta CDR3 regions was performed using RNA transcripts as template. The primer set for the first-round RT-PCR of the TCR CDR3 was HTBI. Each CDR3 protein gets one entry after TCRdb re-called the multiplex PCR reads with MiXCR. Here the sample spans about 420,000 distinct CDR3 sequences, approximately 15% being singletons. The CDR3 loop spans 14 amino acids. Germline CDR1 and CDR2: LGHDT and YNNKEL (reference sequence). V dropped 1 base and J dropped 5 bases, with 12 bases sitting between them. This clonotype was counted many times. Its antigen is not known.

The TCR was taken from a woman younger than 35 with Graves' hyperthyroidism. This chain joins TRBV3-1 and TRBJ2-7, with a possible D match to TRBD2 (6 bases). Sequenced material: blood. The CDR3 DNA reads TGTGCCAGCAGCCAAGGACTAGTAACCCACGAGCAGTACTTC. Translating it yields CASSQGLVTHEQYF.